This entry lists 2 T cell receptor beta chains sequenced from one sample in a study of blood T cell repertoires in COVID-19. TCRdb keeps only in-frame clones here, not all; method: immunoSEQ multiplex PCR. This table holds roughly 150,000 clones, 80% to 90% found once. Material for sequencing was peripheral blood. The receptor source for this set is a woman aged 40 to 50 with acute or convalescent COVID-19.

CDR3 sequence (DNA): TGTGCCAGTCCGAATAGCGGGGGGGCTCACACAGATACGCAGTATTTT. It yields the protein CASPNSGGAHTDTQYF. The chain joins TRBV2 to TRBJ2-3; TRBD2 matches at 11 bases. The V gene's germline CDR1 is SNHLY and CDR2 FYNNEI. Trimming removed 9 bases from V and 2 bases from J; junction bases left unmatched: 10. The CDR3 sequence is 16 residues long.

The V and J genes are TRBV7-9 and TRBJ2-1, with 8 bases aligning to TRBD2. Trimming removed 1 base from V and 14 bases from J; junction bases left unmatched: 10. Germline loops: CDR1 SEHNR, CDR2 FQNEAQ (reference sequence). The CDR3 loop spans 14 amino acids. This CDR3 is CASSLEGGRLAKFF. The CDR3 bases are TGTGCCAGCAGCTTAGAGGGAGGGCGACTAGCGAAGTTCTTC.